A selection of T cell receptor beta chains follows, all from one sample in a study of T-cell memory formation after mild COVID-19. Each CDR3 protein is one row after TCRdb ran MiXCR on the 5' RACE reads. The sample holds about 290,000 distinct CDR3 sequences, around a sixth seen once. The specimen was PBMCs or a T cell subset sorted from them (not recorded which). These receptors came from a young man who had mild COVID-19 (a few samples of this study predate the infection). Cell type and time point are not known. CDR3s include the opening cysteine and the closing phenylalanine or tryptophan. Fields, in order: CDR3 DNA, CDR3 protein, clone size, V gene, J gene, D gene. D genes are given only for firm matches. The size field is filled for only some rows; it gives once, few, many or a size class.

DNA: TGTGCCAGCAGTTGGATCCCAGGCGGGAGAGATAGCTCCTATAATTCACCCCTCCACTTT
CDR3: CASSWIPGGRDSSYNSPLHF
size: NA
V: TRBV12-3/TRBV12-4
J: TRBJ1-6
D: NA

DNA: TGTGCCAGCAGGACTTCGACAGCTCTATCCCACTATGGCTACACCTTC
CDR3: CASRTSTALSHYGYTF
size: NA
V: TRBV28
J: TRBJ1-2
D: NA

DNA: TGCAGTGCTAGAAAGGGGGCCGAGACCCAGTACTTC
CDR3: CSARKGAETQYF
size: NA
V: TRBV20-1
J: TRBJ2-5
D: TRBD1

DNA: TGTGCCATCACACCGGACAGGGAGGCAACCATATATTTT
CDR3: CAITPDREATIYF
size: NA
V: TRBV10-3
J: TRBJ1-3
D: TRBD1

DNA: TGCGCCAGCAGCCCCGGACAGGGGGCTTCTGGAAACACCATATATTTT
CDR3: CASSPGQGASGNTIYF
size: NA
V: TRBV5-1
J: TRBJ1-3
D: TRBD1

DNA: TGTGCCAGCAACGCAAACACCGGGGAGCTGTTTTTT
CDR3: CASNANTGELFF
size: few
V: TRBV6-2/TRBV6-3
J: TRBJ2-2
D: NA

DNA: TGTGCCAGCAGTACTTACAGGGGCTTGGGCTATGGCTACACCTTC
CDR3: CASSTYRGLGYGYTF
size: NA
V: TRBV27
J: TRBJ1-2
D: TRBD1

DNA: TGTGCCAGCAGCTTAGACCTCGTACAGCCCCAGCATTTT
CDR3: CASSLDLVQPQHF
size: NA
V: TRBV7-2
J: TRBJ1-5
D: NA

DNA: TGTGCCAGCAGCCCTGGGGGGGACTACACTGAAGCTTTCTTT
CDR3: CASSPGGDYTEAFF
size: many
V: TRBV12-3/TRBV12-4
J: TRBJ1-1
D: NA

DNA: TGCAGTGCTAGTCCGTACGGTCCGGGTTCCGGCTACACCTTC
CDR3: CSASPYGPGSGYTF
size: few
V: TRBV20-1
J: TRBJ1-2
D: NA

DNA: TGTGCCAGCAGCGTAGAGTCTCCAGATACGCAGTATTTT
CDR3: CASSVESPDTQYF
size: NA
V: TRBV9
J: TRBJ2-3
D: NA

DNA: TGTGCCAGCAGCGCGAAAGAGACCCAGTACTTC
CDR3: CASSAKETQYF
size: NA
V: TRBV5-6
J: TRBJ2-5
D: NA

DNA: TGTGCCAGCAGCCAGACAGGGATGGGACAAGATACGCAGTATTTT
CDR3: CASSQTGMGQDTQYF
size: NA
V: TRBV7-9
J: TRBJ2-3
D: TRBD1

DNA: TGCGCCAGCAGAGGAGCGGGGGTTCTCACCGGGGAGCTGTTTTTT
CDR3: CASRGAGVLTGELFF
size: NA
V: TRBV10-2
J: TRBJ2-2
D: TRBD2

DNA: TGTGCCAGCAGCGCCGGGGACAGGGTAGGAAGTGAGCAGTTCTTC
CDR3: CASSAGDRVGSEQFF
size: NA
V: TRBV9
J: TRBJ2-1
D: TRBD1

DNA: TGTGCCAGCAGCCGAGACAGGGCTGAAAAACTGTTTTTT
CDR3: CASSRDRAEKLFF
size: NA
V: TRBV7-8
J: TRBJ1-4
D: TRBD1

DNA: TGTGCCAGCAGCTTACCCCCTAGCGGGGGTGAGCAGTTCTTC
CDR3: CASSLPPSGGEQFF
size: few
V: TRBV7-2
J: TRBJ2-1
D: TRBD2

DNA: TGTGCCAGCAGATTAGACAGCTACAATGAGCAGTTCTTC
CDR3: CASRLDSYNEQFF
size: many
V: TRBV7-9
J: TRBJ2-1
D: NA

DNA: TGTGCCAGCAGTGAATTGGGGACTAGCGGGGAGCAGACAGATACGCAGTATTTT
CDR3: CASSELGTSGEQTDTQYF
size: NA
V: TRBV25-1
J: TRBJ2-3
D: TRBD2

DNA: TGTGCCAGCAGCCAATCGATAGCGGGGGGGCCCGGGGAGCTGTTTTTT
CDR3: CASSQSIAGGPGELFF
size: few
V: TRBV4-2
J: TRBJ2-2
D: TRBD2

DNA: TGTGCCGGCCTCCCGAGACTCTACAATGAGCAGTTCTTC
CDR3: CAGLPRLYNEQFF
size: NA
V: TRBV12-3/TRBV12-4
J: TRBJ2-1
D: NA

DNA: TGTGCCAGCAGTTACACCGGGACAGGCACAGATACGCAGTATTTT
CDR3: CASSYTGTGTDTQYF
size: NA
V: TRBV6-6
J: TRBJ2-3
D: TRBD1

DNA: TGTGCCAGCAGTTTCGGGGGAAACTCTGGAAACACCATATATTTT
CDR3: CASSFGGNSGNTIYF
size: NA
V: TRBV28
J: TRBJ1-3
D: NA

DNA: TGCGCCAGCAGCCAAGACTCGGGAGTGGGAGAGACCCAGTACTTC
CDR3: CASSQDSGVGETQYF
size: few
V: TRBV4-3
J: TRBJ2-5
D: NA

DNA: TGTGCCAGCAGCTGGGGTGACAGGGGATCCACAGATACGCAGTATTTT
CDR3: CASSWGDRGSTDTQYF
size: NA
V: TRBV5-5
J: TRBJ2-3
D: TRBD1

DNA: TGTGCCAGCAGGCCGGGACAGCACTATGGCTACACCTTC
CDR3: CASRPGQHYGYTF
size: NA
V: TRBV6-5
J: TRBJ1-2
D: TRBD1